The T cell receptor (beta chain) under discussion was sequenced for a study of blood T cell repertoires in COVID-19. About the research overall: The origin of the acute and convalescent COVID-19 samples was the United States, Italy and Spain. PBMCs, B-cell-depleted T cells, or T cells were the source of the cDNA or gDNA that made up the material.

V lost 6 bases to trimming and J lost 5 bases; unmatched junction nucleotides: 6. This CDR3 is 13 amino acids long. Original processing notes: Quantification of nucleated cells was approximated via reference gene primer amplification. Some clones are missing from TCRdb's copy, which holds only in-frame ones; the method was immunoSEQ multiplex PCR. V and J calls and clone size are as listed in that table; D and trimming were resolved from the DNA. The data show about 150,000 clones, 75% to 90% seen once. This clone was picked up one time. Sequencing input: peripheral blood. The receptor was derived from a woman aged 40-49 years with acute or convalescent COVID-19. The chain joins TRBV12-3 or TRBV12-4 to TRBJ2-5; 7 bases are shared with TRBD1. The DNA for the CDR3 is TGTGCCAGCAGGAACAGGGGTTCGGAGACCCAGTACTTC. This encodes CASRNRGSETQYF.